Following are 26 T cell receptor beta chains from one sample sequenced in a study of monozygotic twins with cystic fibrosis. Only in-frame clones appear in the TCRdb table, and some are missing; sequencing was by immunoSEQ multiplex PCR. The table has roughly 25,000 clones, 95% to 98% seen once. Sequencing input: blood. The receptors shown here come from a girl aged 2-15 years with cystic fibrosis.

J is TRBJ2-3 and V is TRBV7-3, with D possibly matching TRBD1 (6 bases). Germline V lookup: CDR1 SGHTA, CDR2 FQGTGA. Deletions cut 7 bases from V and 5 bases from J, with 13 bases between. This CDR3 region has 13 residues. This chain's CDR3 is CASNFEGEDTQYF. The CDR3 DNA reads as TGTGCCAGCAACTTCGAGGGGGAAGATACGCAGTATTTT.

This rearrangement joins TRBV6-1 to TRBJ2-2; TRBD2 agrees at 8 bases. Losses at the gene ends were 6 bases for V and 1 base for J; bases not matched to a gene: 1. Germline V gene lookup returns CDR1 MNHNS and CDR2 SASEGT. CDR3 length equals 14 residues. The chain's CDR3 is CASRGLVNTGELFF. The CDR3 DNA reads TGTGCCAGCAGGGGACTAGTGAACACCGGGGAGCTGTTTTTT.

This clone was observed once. CDR3 region: CASSDSTPSRGFKYF. In DNA form, the CDR3 reads TGTGCCAGCAGTGACTCAACGCCAAGCAGGGGATTCAAGTATTTT. V gene TRBV6-4 combines with J gene TRBJ2-3; D perhaps matches TRBD1 (6 bases). The ends were cut back, 0 bases at V and 13 bases at J, with 20 bases in the middle. Germline loops: CDR1 MRHNA, CDR2 SNTAGT. The CDR3 is 15 residues long.

CDR3 DNA: TGTGCCACCAGCAGAGATCAGCGCAATGGGGAGCTGTTTTTT. Translated: CATSRDQRNGELFF. V usage is TRBV15 and J usage is TRBJ2-2; D remains unclear. Per the germline V gene, CDR1 is LNHNV and CDR2 is YYDKDF (reference sequence). The ends were cut back, 0 bases at V and 8 bases at J, with 10 bases in the middle. The CDR3 loop spans 14 amino acids.

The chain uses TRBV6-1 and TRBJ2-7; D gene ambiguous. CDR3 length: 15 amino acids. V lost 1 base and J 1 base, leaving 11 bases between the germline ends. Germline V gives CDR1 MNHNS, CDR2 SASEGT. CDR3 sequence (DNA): TGTGCCAGCAGTGAAGGTCTGACCTATTCCTACGAGCAGTACTTC. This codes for CASSEGLTYSYEQYF.

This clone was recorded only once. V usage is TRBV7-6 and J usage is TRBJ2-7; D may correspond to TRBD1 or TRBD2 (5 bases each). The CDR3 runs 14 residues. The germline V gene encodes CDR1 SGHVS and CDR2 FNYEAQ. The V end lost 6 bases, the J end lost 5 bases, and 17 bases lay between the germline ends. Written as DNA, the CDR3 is TGTGCCAGCAGGGCCCGACCCGGGACCCACGAGCAGTACTTC. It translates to CASRARPGTHEQYF.

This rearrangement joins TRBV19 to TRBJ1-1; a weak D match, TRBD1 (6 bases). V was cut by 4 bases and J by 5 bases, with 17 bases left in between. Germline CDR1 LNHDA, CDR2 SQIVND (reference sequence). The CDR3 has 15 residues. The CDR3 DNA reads TGTGCCAGTAGTAGCGGGGACAAGCCGGGAACTGAAGCTTTCTTT. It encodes CASSSGDKPGTEAFF.

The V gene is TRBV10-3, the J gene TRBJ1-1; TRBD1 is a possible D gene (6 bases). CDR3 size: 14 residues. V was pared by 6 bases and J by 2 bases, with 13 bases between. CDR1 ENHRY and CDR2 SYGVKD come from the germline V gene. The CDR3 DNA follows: TGTGCCATCAGGGACGGGACACCTAACACTGAAGCTTTCTTT. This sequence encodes CAIRDGTPNTEAFF.

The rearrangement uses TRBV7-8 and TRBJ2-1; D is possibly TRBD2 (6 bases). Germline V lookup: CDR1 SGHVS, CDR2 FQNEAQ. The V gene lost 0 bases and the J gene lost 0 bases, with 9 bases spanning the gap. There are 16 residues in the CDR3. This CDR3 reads CASSLASGSSYNEQFF. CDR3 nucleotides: TGTGCCAGCAGCTTAGCTAGCGGAAGCTCCTACAATGAGCAGTTCTTC.

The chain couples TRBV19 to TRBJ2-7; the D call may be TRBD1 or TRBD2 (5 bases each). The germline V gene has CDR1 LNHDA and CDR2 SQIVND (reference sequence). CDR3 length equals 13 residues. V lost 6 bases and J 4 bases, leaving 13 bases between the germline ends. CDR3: CASSIRDGYEQYF. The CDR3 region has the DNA TGTGCCAGTAGCATCCGGGACGGGTACGAGCAGTACTTC.

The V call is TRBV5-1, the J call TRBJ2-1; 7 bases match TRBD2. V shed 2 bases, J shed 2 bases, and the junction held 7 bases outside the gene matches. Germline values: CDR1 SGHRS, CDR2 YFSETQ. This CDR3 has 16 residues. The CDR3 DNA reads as TGCGCCAGCAGCTTTGCTAGCGGAACCACCTACAATGAGCAGTTCTTC. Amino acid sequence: CASSFASGTTYNEQFF.

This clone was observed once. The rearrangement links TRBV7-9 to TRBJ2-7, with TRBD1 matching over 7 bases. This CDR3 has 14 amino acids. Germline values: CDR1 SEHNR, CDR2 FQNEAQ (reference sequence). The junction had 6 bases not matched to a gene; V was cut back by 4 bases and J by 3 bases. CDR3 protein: CASSSQGGLYEQYF. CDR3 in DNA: TGTGCCAGCAGCTCCCAAGGGGGCCTCTACGAGCAGTACTTC.

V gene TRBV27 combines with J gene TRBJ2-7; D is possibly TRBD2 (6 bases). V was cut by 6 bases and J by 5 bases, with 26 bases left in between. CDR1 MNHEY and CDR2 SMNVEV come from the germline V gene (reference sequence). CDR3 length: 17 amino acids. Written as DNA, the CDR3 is TGTGCCAGCAGCCCTGCGCGTTTCAGACTAGTATTCGACGAGCAGTACTTC. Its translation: CASSPARFRLVFDEQYF.

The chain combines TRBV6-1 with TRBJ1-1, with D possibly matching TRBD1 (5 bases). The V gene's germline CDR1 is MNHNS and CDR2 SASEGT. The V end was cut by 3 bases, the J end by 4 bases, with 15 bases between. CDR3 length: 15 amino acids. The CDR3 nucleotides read TGTGCCAGCAGTGACGGAGGTGGGGCAGTCACTGAAGCTTTCTTT. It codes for CASSDGGGAVTEAFF.

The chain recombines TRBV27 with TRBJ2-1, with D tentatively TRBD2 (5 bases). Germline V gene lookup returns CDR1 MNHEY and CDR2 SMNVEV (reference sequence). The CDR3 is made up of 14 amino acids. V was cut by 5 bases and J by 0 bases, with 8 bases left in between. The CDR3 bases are TGTGCCAGCAGTAGCGGAAGCTCCTACAATGAGCAGTTCTTC. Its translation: CASSSGSSYNEQFF.

CDR3 loop: CASRGVGTDTQYF. The DNA of the CDR3 is TGTGCCAGCAGGGGGGTGGGCACAGATACGCAGTATTTT. The chain recombines TRBV5-5 with TRBJ2-3; D is perhaps TRBD1 or TRBD2 (5 bases each). This CDR3 comprises 13 residues. The V end lost 5 bases, the J end lost 1 base, and 8 bases lay between the germline ends. CDR1 and CDR2 (germline): SGHKS, YYEKEE (reference sequence).

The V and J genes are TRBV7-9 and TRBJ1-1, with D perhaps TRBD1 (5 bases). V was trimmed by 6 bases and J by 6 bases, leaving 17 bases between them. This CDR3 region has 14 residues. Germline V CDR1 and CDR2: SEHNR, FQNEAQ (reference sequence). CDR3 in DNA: TGTGCCAGCAGTCAGGACACGGCCGGGCCTGAAGCTTTCTTT. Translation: CASSQDTAGPEAFF.

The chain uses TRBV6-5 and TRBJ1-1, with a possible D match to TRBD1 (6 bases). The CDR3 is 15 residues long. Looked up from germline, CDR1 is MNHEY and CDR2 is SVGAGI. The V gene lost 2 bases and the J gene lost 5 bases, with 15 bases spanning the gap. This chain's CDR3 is CASSYGGALGTEAFF. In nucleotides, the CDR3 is TGTGCCAGCAGTTACGGGGGCGCCCTCGGGACTGAAGCTTTCTTT.

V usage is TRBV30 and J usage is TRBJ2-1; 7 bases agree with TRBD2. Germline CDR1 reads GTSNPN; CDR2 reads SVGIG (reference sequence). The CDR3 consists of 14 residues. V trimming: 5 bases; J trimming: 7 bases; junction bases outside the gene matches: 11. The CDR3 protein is CAWFRGGGPNEQFF. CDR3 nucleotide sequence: TGTGCCTGGTTTCGTGGGGGAGGGCCAAATGAGCAGTTCTTC.

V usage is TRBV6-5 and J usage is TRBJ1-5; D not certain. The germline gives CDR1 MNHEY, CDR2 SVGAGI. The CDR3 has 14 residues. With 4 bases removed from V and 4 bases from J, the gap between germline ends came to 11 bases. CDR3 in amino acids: CASSLDGSNQPQHF. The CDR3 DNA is TGTGCCAGCAGTTTGGACGGGTCGAATCAGCCCCAGCATTTT.

The CDR3 region is CASSPTGTEKLFF. CDR3 nucleotide sequence: TGTGCCAGCTCACCAACCGGGACAGAAAAACTGTTTTTT. V and J are TRBV18 and TRBJ1-4; D is possibly TRBD1 (6 bases). Germline values: CDR1 KGHSH, CDR2 LQKENI. The CDR3 sequence is 13 residues long. V was clipped by 2 bases and J by 8 bases, with 9 bases between them.

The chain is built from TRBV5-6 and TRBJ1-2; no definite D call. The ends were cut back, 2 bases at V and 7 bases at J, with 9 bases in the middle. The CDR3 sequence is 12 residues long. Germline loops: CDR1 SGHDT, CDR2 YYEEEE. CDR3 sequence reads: CASSLAYTGYTF. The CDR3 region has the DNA TGTGCCAGCAGCTTAGCCTACACTGGCTACACCTTC. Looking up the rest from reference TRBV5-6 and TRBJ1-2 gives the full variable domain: DAGVTQSPTHLIKTRGQQVTLRCSPKSGHDTVSWYQQALGQGPQFIFQYYEEEERQRGNFPDRFSGHQFPNYSSELNVNALLLGDSALYLCASSLAYTGYTFGSGTRLTVV.

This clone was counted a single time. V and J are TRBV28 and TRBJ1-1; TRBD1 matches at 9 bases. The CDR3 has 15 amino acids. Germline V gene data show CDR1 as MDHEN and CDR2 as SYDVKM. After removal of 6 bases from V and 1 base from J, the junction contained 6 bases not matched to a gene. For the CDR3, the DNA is TGTGCCAGCAGCTTACAGGGGGCACCGAACACTGAAGCTTTCTTT. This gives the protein CASSLQGAPNTEAFF.

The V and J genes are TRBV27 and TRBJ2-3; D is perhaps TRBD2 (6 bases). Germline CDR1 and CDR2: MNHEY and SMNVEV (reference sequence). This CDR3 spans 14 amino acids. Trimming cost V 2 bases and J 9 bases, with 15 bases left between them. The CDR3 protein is CASSLRQWRDTQYF. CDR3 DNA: TGTGCCAGCAGTTTACGCCAGTGGCGGGACACGCAGTATTTT.

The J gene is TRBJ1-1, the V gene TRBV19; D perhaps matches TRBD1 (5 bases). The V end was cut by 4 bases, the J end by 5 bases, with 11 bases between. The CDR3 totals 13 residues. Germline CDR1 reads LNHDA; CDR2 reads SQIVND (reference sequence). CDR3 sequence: CASSTQERTEAFF. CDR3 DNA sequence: TGTGCCAGTAGTACACAGGAGAGGACTGAAGCTTTCTTT.

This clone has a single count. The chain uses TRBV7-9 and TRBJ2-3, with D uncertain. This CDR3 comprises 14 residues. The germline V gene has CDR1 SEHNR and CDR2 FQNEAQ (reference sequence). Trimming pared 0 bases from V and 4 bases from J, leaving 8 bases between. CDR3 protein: CASSLAPGADTQYF. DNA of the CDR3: TGTGCCAGCAGCTTAGCGCCTGGGGCAGATACGCAGTATTTT.